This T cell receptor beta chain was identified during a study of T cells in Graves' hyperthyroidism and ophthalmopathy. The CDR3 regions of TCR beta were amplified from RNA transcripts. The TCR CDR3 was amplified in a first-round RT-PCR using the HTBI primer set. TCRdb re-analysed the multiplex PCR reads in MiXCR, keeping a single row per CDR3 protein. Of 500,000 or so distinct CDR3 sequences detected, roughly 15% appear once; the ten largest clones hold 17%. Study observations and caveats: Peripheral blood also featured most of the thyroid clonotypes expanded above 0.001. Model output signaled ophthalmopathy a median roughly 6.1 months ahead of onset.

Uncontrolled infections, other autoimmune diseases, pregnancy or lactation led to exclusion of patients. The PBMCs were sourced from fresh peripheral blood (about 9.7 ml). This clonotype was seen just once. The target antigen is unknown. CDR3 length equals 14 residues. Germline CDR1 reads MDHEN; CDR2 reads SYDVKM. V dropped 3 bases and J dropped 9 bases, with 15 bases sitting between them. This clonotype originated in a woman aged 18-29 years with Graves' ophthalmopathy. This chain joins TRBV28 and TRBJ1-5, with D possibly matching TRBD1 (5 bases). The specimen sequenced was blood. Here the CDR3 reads CASSFVRGILPQHF. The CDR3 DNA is TGTGCCAGCAGTTTTGTCCGGGGGATACTGCCCCAGCATTTT.